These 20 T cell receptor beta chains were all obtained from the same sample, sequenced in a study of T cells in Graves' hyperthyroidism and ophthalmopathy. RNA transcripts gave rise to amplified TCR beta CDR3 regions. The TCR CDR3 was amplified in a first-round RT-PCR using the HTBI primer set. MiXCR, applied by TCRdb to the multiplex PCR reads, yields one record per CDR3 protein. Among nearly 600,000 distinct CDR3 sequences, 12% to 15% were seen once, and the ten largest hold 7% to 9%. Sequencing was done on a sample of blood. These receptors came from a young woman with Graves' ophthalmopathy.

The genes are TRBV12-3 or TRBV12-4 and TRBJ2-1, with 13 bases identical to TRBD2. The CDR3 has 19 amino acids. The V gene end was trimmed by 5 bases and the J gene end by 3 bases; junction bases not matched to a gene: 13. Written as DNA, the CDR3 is TGTGCCAGCAGTCTGGGGACTAGCGGGATAGGGTCTATCTACAATGAGCAGTTCTTC. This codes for CASSLGTSGIGSIYNEQFF.

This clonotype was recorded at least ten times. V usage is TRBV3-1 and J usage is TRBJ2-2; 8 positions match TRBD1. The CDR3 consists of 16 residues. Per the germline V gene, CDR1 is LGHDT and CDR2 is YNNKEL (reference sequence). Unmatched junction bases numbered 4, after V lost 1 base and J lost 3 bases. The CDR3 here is CASSQVQGAYTGELFF. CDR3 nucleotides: TGTGCCAGCAGCCAAGTGCAGGGGGCATACACCGGGGAGCTGTTTTTT.

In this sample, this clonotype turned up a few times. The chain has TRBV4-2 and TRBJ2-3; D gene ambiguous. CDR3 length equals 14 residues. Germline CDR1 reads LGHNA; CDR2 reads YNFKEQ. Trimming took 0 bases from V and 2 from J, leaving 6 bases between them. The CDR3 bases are TGTGCCAGCAGCCAAGATTTAACCACAGATACGCAGTATTTT. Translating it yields CASSQDLTTDTQYF.

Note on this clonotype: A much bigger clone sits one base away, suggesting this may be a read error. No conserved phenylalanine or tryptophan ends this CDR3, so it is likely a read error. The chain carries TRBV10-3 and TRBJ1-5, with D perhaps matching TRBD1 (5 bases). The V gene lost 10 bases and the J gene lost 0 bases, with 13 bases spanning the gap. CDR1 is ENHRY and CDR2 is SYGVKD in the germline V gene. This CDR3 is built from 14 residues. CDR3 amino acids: CATSGGDSNQPQHS. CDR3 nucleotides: TGTGCCACGAGCGGGGGTGATAGCAATCAGCCCCAGCATTCT.

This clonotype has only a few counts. CDR3 sequence: CASSQGTSGDTQYF. The CDR3 DNA is TGTGCCAGCAGCCAAGGGACTAGCGGGGATACGCAGTATTTT. J is TRBJ2-3 and V is TRBV3-1; the match to TRBD2 covers 11 bases. Germline V gene sequence: CDR1 LGHDT, CDR2 YNNKEL (reference sequence). The CDR3 is made up of 14 amino acids. The V gene end was trimmed by 1 base and the J gene end by 6 bases; junction bases not matched to a gene: 0.

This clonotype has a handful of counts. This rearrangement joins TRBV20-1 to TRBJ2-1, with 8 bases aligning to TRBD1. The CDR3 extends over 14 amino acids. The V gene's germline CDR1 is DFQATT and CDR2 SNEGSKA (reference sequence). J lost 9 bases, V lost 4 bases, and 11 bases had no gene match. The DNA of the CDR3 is TGCAGTGCTACAGACAGGGGCGGCGGCGGTGAGCAGTTCTTC. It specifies CSATDRGGGGEQFF.

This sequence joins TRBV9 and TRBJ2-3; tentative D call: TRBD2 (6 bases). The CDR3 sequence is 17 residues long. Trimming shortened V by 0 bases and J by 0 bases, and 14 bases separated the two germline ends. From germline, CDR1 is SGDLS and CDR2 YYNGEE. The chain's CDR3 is CASSVDPSEGSTDTQYF. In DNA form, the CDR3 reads TGTGCCAGCAGCGTAGATCCTAGCGAGGGTAGCACAGATACGCAGTATTTT.

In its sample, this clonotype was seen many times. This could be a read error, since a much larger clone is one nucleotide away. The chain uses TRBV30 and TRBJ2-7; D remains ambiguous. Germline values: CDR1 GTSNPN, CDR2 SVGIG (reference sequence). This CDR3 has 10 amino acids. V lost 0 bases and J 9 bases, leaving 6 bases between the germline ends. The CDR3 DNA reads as TGTGCCTGGAGTGTGAACGGGCAGTACTTC. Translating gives CAWSVNGQYF.

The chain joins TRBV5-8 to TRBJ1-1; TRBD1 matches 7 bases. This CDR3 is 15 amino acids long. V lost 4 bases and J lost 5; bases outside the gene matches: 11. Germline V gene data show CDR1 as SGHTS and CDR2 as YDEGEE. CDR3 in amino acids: CASSRTQGISTEAFF. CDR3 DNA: TGTGCCAGCAGCCGAACACAGGGGATATCGACTGAAGCTTTCTTT.

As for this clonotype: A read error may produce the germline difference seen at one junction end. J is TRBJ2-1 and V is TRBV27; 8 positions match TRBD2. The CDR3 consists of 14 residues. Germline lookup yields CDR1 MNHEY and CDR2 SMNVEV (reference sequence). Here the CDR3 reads CASNLAGLSNEQFF. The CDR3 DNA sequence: TGTGCCAGCAATTTAGCGGGATTATCGAATGAGCAGTTCTTC.

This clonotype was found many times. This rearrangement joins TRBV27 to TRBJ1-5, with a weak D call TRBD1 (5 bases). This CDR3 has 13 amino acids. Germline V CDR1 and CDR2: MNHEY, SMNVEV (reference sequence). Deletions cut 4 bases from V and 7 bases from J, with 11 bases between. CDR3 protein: CASSSGGVQPQHF. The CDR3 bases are TGTGCCAGCAGTTCGGGGGGAGTGCAGCCCCAGCATTTT.

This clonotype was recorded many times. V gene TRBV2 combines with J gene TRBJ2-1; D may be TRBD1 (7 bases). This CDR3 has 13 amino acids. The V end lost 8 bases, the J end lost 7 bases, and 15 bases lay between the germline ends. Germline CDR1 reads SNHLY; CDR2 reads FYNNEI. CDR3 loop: CASGGRGENEQFF. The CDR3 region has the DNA TGTGCCAGCGGTGGCAGGGGGGAGAATGAGCAGTTCTTC. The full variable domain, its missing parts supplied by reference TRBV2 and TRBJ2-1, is EPEVTQTPSHQVTQMGQEVILRCVPISNHLYFYWYRQILGQKVEFLVSFYNNEISEKSEIFDDQFSVERPDGSNFTLKIRSTKLEDSAMYFCASGGRGENEQFFGPGTRLTVL.

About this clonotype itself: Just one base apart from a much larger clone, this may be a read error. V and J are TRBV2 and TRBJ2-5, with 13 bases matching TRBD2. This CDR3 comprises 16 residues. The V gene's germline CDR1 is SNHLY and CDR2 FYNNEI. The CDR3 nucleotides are TGTGCCTGGGGGGGGACTAGCGGGACGGTAGGAGAGGCCCAGTACTTC. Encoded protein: CAWGGTSGTVGEAQYF.

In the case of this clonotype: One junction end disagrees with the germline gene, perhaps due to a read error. In DNA, the CDR3 is TGTGCCAGCAGCCCGGAAGGACGCTTGAGCTCCCACAATGAGCAGTTCTTC. This translates into CASSPEGRLSSHNEQFF. This chain uses TRBV5-5 with TRBJ2-1; D call uncertain. The CDR3 is 17 amino acids. Germline CDR1 SGHKS, CDR2 YYEKEE (reference sequence).

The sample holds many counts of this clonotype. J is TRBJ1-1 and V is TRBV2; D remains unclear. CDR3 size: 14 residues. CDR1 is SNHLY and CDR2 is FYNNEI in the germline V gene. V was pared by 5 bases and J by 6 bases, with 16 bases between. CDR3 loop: CASSRTASSSEAFF. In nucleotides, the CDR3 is TGTGCCAGCAGTCGCACAGCGTCCAGCTCTGAAGCTTTCTTT.

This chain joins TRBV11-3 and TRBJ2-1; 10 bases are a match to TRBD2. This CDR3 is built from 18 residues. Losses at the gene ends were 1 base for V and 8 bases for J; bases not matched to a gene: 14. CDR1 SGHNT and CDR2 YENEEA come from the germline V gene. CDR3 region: CASSLGEGLAGVLDEQFF. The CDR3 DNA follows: TGTGCCAGCAGCTTAGGGGAGGGCCTAGCGGGAGTCCTTGATGAGCAGTTCTTC.

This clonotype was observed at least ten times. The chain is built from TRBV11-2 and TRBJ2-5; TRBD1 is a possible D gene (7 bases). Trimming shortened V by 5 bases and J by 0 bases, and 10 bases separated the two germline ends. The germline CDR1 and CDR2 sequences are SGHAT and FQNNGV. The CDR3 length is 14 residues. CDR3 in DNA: TGTGCCAGCAGCCGCGGGACAGACCAAGAGACCCAGTACTTC. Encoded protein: CASSRGTDQETQYF. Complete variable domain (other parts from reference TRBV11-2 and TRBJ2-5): EAGVAQSPRYKIIEKRQSVAFWCNPISGHATLYWYQQILGQGPKLLIQFQNNGVVDDSQLPKDRFSAERLKGVDSTLKIQPAKLEDSAVYLCASSRGTDQETQYFGPGTRLLVL.

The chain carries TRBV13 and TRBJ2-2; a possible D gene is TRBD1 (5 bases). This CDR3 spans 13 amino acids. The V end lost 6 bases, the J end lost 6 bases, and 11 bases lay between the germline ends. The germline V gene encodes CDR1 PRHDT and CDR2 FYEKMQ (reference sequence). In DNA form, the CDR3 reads TGTGCCAGCAGGCCCTGGGGCTCCGGGGAGCTGTTTTTT. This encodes CASRPWGSGELFF.

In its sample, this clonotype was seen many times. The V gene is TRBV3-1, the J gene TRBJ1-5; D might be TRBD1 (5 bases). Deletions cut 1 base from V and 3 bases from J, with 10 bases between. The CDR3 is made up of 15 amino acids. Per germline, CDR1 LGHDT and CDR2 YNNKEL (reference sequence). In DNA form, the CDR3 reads TGTGCCAGCAGCCAAGTACCTGGGGCCAATCAGCCCCAGCATTTT. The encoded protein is CASSQVPGANQPQHF.

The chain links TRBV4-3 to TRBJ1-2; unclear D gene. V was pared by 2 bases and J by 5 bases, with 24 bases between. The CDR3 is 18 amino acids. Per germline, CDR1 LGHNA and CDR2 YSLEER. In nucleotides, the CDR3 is TGCGCCAGCAGCCAAACCGGATGGGGAAGAGAGGGCCGTTATGGCTACACCTTC. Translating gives CASSQTGWGREGRYGYTF.